A single sample is the source of the 8 T cell receptor beta chains below, sequenced in a study of shared clonotypes between healthy human individuals. CD8 cells regarded as naive lacked CD45RO, were positively chosen for CCR7, and omitted terminally differentiated effector memory CD45RA+ cells. Repertoires were generated with immunoSEQ multiplex PCR, while TCRdb's copy carries only in-frame clones and drops some. The table includes more than 600,000 clones, about 91% detected once. Sequenced: naive CD8+ T cells sorted from blood. The receptors were sampled from a young man in good health.

This CDR3 is CASSQAGVAYEQYF. The CDR3 nucleotides read TGTGCCAGCAGCCAAGCGGGAGTAGCCTACGAGCAGTACTTC. This chain links TRBV11-2 with TRBJ2-7; the match to TRBD2 covers 8 bases. Germline loops: CDR1 SGHAT, CDR2 FQNNGV. The CDR3 contains 14 residues. V was pared by 5 bases and J by 2 bases, with 5 bases of the junction left unmatched. Combining the CDR3 with reference TRBV11-2 and TRBJ2-7 gives the whole variable domain EAGVAQSPRYKIIEKRQSVAFWCNPISGHATLYWYQQILGQGPKLLIQFQNNGVVDDSQLPKDRFSAERLKGVDSTLKIQPAKLEDSAVYLCASSQAGVAYEQYFGPGTRLTVT.

Worth noting for this clone: Other DNA sequences in the sample encode the same CDR3. The V gene is TRBV27, the J gene TRBJ2-7; D call uncertain. The CDR3 is 11 amino acids. In germline, CDR1 is MNHEY, CDR2 SMNVEV (reference sequence). Trimming cost V 6 bases and J 3 bases, with 6 bases left between them. This CDR3 is CASSHGYEQYF. The CDR3 DNA follows: TGTGCCAGCAGCCACGGCTACGAGCAGTACTTC.

This chain connects TRBV27 to TRBJ2-5; D perhaps matches TRBD1 (6 bases). There are 15 residues in the CDR3. Trimming cost V 6 bases and J 5 bases, with 19 bases left between them. Germline V gives CDR1 MNHEY, CDR2 SMNVEV (reference sequence). CDR3 coding DNA: TGTGCCAGCAGCCCTGCGATTGGGGGCTGGGAGACCCAGTACTTC. Its translation: CASSPAIGGWETQYF.

The chain is built from TRBV6-5 and TRBJ1-1; 7 bases align to TRBD1. V was pared by 6 bases and J by 6 bases, with 10 bases of the junction left unmatched. Per the germline V gene, CDR1 is MNHEY and CDR2 is SVGAGI. This CDR3 is 14 amino acids long. CDR3 nucleotide sequence: TGTGCCAGCAGCCGGACCTTCAGGGGGTCTGAAGCTTTCTTT. As protein: CASSRTFRGSEAFF.

This chain uses TRBV4-3 with TRBJ2-1; TRBD2 matches at 7 bases. The CDR3 is made up of 16 amino acids. The germline gives CDR1 LGHNA, CDR2 YSLEER. The ends lost 0 bases at V and 6 bases at J; junction bases unmatched: 8. CDR3 nucleotides: TGCGCCAGCAGCCAAGATGGGCTAGCGGACATCAATGAGCAGTTCTTC. Protein sequence: CASSQDGLADINEQFF.

CDR3 loop: CASSPRAEDGYTF. The CDR3 DNA reads TGTGCCAGCTCACCACGGGCAGAGGATGGCTACACCTTC. The J gene is TRBJ1-2, the V gene TRBV18; no definite D call. Germline CDR1 reads KGHSH; CDR2 reads LQKENI. V lost 1 base and J 6 bases, leaving 9 bases between the germline ends. The CDR3 spans 13 residues. Based on the CDR3 plus reference TRBV18 and TRBJ1-2, the full variable domain is NAGVMQNPRHLVRRRGQEARLRCSPMKGHSHVYWYRQLPEEGLKFMVYLQKENIIDESGMPKERFSAEFPKEGPSILRIQQVVRGDSAAYFCASSPRAEDGYTFGSGTRLTVV.

This clone was seen a handful of times. This chain connects TRBV7-9 to TRBJ2-5; 8 bases are shared with TRBD1. This CDR3 has 15 amino acids. The V and J ends lost 5 bases and 5 bases, in that order; junction bases with no gene match: 10. CDR1 and CDR2 (germline): SEHNR, FQNEAQ (reference sequence). In DNA, the CDR3 is TGTGCCAGCAGCCCCCCGCAGGGGGCGAGGGAGACCCAGTACTTC. It translates to CASSPPQGARETQYF. The entire variable domain, with the rest obtained from reference TRBV7-9 and TRBJ2-5, is as follows: DTGVSQNPRHKITKRGQNVTFRCDPISEHNRLYWYRQTLGQGPEFLTYFQNEAQLEKSRLLSDRFSAERPKGSFSTLEIQRTEQGDSAMYLCASSPPQGARETQYFGPGTRLLVL.

The chain carries TRBV29-1 and TRBJ1-1; 8 bases agree with TRBD1. The CDR3 extends over 12 amino acids. Germline lookup yields CDR1 SQVTM and CDR2 ANQGSEA. Trimming cost V 6 bases and J 6 bases; bases outside gene matches: 6. The CDR3 DNA sequence: TGCAGCGTCTTCGGACAGGGTTCTGAAGCTTTCTTT. Protein sequence: CSVFGQGSEAFF.